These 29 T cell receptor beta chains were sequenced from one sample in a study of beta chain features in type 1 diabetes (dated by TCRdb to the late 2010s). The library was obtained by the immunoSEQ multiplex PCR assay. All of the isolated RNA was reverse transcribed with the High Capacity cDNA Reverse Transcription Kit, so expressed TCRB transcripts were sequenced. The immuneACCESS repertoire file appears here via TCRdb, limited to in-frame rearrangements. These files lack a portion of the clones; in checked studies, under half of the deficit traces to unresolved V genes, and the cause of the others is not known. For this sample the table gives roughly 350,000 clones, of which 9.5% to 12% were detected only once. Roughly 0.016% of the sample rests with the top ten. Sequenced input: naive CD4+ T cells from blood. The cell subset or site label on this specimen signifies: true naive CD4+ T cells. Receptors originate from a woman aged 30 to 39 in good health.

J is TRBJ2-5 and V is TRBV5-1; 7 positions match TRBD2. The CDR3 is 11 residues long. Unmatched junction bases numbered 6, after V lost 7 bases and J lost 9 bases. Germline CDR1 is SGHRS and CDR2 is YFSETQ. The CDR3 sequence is CASWGGVAQYF. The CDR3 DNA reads TGCGCCAGCTGGGGGGGAGTGGCCCAGTACTTC.

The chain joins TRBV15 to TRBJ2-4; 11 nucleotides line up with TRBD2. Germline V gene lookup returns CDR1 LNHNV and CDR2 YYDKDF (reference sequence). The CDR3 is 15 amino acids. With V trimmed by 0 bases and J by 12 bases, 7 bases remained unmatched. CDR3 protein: CATSRDLAGGDNQYF. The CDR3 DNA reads TGTGCCACCAGCAGAGATTTAGCGGGAGGGGATAATCAGTACTTC.

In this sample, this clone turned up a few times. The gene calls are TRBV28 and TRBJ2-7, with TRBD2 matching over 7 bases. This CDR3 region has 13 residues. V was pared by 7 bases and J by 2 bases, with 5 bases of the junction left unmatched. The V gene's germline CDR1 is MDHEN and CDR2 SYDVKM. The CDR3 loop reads CASIPGGTYEQYF. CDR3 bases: TGTGCCAGCATCCCGGGGGGAACCTACGAGCAGTACTTC.

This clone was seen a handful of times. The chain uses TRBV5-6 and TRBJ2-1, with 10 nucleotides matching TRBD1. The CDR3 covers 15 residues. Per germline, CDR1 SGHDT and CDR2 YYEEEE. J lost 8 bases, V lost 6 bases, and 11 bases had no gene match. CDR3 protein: CASTRPGQGYHEQFF. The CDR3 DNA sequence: TGTGCCAGCACCCGACCGGGACAGGGGTACCATGAGCAGTTCTTC.

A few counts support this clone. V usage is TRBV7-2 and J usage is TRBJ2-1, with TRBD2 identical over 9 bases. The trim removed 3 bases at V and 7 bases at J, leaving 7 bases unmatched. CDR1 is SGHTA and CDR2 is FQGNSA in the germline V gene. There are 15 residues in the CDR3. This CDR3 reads CASSFEAGGGNEQFF. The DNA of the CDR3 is TGTGCCAGCAGCTTTGAAGCGGGAGGTGGAAATGAGCAGTTCTTC.

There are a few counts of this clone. CDR3 DNA sequence: TGTGCCAGCAGCCGGGGAAACACCGGGGAGCTGTTTTTT. Protein product: CASSRGNTGELFF. J is TRBJ2-2 and V is TRBV6-5, with a weak D call TRBD2 (5 bases). The V end was cut by 6 bases, the J end by 2 bases, with 7 bases between. Germline CDR1 is MNHEY and CDR2 is SVGAGI. The CDR3 spans 13 residues.

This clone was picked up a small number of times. CDR3 region: CASSWGQDYGYTF. Written as DNA, the CDR3 is TGTGCCAGTAGCTGGGGACAAGACTATGGCTACACCTTC. The rearrangement joins TRBV19 to TRBJ1-2, with a possible D match to TRBD1 (6 bases). CDR3 length: 13 amino acids. CDR1 LNHDA and CDR2 SQIVND come from the germline V gene (reference sequence). V was cut by 6 bases and J by 3 bases, with 11 bases left in between.

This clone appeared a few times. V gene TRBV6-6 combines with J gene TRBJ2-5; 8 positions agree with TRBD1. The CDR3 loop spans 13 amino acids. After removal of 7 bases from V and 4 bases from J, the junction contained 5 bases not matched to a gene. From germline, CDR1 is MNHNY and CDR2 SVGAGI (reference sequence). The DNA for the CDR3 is TGTGCCAGCACTGTGGACAGGGTAGAGACCCAGTACTTC. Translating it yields CASTVDRVETQYF.

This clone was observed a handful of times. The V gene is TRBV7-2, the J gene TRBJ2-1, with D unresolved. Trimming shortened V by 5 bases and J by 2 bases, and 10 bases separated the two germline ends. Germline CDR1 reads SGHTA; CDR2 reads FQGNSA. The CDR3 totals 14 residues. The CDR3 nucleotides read TGTGCCAGCAGCCCCCTTTTCCCCTACAATGAGCAGTTCTTC. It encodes CASSPLFPYNEQFF.

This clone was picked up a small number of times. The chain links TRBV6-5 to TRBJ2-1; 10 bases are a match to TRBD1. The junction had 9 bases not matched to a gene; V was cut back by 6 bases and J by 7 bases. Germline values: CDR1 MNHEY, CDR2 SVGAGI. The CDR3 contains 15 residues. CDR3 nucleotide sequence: TGTGCCAGCAGCTCCGACAGGGGGCATGTGAATGAGCAGTTCTTC. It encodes CASSSDRGHVNEQFF.

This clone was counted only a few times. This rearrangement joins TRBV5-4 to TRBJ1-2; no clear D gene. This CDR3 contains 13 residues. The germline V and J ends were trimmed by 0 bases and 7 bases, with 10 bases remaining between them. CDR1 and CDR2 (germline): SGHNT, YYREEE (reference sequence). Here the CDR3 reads CASSLEGGSGYTF. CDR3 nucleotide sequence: TGTGCCAGCAGCTTGGAGGGTGGGAGTGGCTACACCTTC.

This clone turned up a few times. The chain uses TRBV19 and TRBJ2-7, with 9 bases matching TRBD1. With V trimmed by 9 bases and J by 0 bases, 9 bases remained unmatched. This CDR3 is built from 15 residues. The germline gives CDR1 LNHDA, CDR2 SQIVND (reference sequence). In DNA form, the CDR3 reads TGTGCCAGCGCAGATCGGGACAGGGCCTCCTACGAGCAGTACTTC. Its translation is CASADRDRASYEQYF.

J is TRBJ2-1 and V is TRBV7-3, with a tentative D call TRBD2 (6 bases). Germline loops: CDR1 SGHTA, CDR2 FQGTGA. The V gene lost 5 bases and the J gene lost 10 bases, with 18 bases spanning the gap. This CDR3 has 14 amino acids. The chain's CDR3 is CASSQSPAAGEQFF. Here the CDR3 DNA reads TGTGCCAGCAGCCAAAGTCCCGCGGCGGGGGAGCAGTTCTTC.

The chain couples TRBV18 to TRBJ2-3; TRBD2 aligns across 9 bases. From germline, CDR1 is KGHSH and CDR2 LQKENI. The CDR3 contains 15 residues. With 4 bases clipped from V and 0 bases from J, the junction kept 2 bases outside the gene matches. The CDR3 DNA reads TGTGCCAGCTCACTAGCGGGGGCTAGCACAGATACGCAGTATTTT. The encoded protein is CASSLAGASTDTQYF.

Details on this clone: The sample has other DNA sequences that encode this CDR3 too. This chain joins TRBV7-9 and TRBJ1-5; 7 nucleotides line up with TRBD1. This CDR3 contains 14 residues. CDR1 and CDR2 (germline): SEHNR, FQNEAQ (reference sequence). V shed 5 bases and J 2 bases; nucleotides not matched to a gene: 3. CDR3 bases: TGTGCCAGCAGCCGAACAGGGGGCAATCAGCCCCAGCATTTT. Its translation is CASSRTGGNQPQHF.

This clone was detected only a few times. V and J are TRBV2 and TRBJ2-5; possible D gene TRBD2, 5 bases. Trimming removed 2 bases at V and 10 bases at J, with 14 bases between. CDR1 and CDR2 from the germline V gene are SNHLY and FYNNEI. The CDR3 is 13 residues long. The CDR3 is CASSEFSRRDQYF. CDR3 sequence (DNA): TGTGCCAGCAGTGAATTTTCCCGACGGGACCAGTACTTC.

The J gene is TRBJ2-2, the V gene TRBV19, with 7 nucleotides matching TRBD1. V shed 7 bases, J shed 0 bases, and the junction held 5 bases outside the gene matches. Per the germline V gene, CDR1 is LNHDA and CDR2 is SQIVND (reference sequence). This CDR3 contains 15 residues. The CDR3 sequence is CASIPGQPNTGELFF. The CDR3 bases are TGTGCCAGTATTCCGGGACAGCCGAACACCGGGGAGCTGTTTTTT.

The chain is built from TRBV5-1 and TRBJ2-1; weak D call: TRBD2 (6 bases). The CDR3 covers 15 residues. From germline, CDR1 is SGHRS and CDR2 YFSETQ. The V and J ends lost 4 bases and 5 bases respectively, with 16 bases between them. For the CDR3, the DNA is TGCGCCAGCAGCGGGGACTGGGCGAGGCACAATGAGCAGTTCTTC. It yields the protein CASSGDWARHNEQFF.

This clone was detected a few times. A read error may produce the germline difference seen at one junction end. The CDR3 here is CASSSRTSGRNPSF. The CDR3, as DNA: TGTGCCAGCAGTTCACGGACTAGCGGGAGGAACCCATCCTTC. The V call is TRBV28, the J call TRBJ2-7; TRBD2 aligns across 14 bases. From germline, CDR1 is MDHEN and CDR2 SYDVKM. This CDR3 is built from 14 residues. The full variable domain, in which reference TRBV28 and TRBJ2-7 provide the parts outside the CDR3, is DVKVTQSSRYLVKRTGEKVFLECVQDMDHENMFWYRQDPGLGLRLIYFSYDVKMKEKGDIPEGYSVSREKKERFSLILESASTNQTSMYLCASSSRTSGRNPSFGPGTRLTVT.

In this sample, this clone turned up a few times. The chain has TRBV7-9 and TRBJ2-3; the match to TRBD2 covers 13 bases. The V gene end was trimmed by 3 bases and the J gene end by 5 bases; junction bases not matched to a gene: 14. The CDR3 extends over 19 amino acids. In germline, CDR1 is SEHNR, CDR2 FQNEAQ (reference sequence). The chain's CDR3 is CASSFGLAGVSASGDTQYF. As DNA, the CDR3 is TGTGCCAGCAGCTTTGGACTAGCGGGAGTTTCTGCGTCAGGAGATACGCAGTATTTT.

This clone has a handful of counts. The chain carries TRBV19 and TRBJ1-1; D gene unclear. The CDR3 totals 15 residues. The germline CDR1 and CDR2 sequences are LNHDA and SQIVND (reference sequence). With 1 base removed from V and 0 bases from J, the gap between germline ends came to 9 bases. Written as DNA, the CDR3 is TGTGCCAGTAGTATAGTCGGAGGGTTGAACACTGAAGCTTTCTTT. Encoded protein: CASSIVGGLNTEAFF.

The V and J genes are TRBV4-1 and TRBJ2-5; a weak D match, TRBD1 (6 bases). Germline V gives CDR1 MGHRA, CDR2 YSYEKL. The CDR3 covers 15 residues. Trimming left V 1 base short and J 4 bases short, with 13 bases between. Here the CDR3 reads CASSQVTGLGETQYF. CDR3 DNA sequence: TGCGCCAGCAGCCAAGTGACAGGCCTGGGAGAGACCCAGTACTTC.

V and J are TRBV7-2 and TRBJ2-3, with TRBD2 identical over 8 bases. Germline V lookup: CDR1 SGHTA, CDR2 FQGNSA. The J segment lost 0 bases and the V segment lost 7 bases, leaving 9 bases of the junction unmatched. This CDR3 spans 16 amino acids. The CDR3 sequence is CASTLAGATSTDTQYF. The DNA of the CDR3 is TGTGCCAGCACCCTAGCGGGCGCCACTAGCACAGATACGCAGTATTTT.

The CDR3 sequence is CASRAAENNEQFF. Here the CDR3 DNA reads TGTGCCAGCAGGGCGGCGGAGAACAATGAGCAGTTCTTC. The chain has TRBV6-1 and TRBJ2-1; D unresolved. The CDR3 sequence is 13 residues long. V was pared by 6 bases and J by 5 bases, with 11 bases between. CDR1 and CDR2 (germline): MNHNS, SASEGT.

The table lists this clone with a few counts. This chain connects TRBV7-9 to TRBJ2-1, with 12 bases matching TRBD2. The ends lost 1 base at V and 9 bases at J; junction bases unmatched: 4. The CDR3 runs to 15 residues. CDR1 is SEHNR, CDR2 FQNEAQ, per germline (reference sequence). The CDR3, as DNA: TGTGCCAGCAGCTTAGGACTAGCGGGAGTTTTTGAGCAGTTCTTC. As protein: CASSLGLAGVFEQFF. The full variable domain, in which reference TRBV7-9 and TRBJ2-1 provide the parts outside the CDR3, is DTGVSQNPRHKITKRGQNVTFRCDPISEHNRLYWYRQTLGQGPEFLTYFQNEAQLEKSRLLSDRFSAERPKGSFSTLEIQRTEQGDSAMYLCASSLGLAGVFEQFFGPGTRLTVL.

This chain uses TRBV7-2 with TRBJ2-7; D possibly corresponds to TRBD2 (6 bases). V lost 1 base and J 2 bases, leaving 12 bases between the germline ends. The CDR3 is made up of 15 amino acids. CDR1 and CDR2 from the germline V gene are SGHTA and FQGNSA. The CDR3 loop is CASSLGVGGTYEQYF. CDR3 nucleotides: TGTGCCAGCAGCTTAGGGGTGGGAGGTACCTACGAGCAGTACTTC.

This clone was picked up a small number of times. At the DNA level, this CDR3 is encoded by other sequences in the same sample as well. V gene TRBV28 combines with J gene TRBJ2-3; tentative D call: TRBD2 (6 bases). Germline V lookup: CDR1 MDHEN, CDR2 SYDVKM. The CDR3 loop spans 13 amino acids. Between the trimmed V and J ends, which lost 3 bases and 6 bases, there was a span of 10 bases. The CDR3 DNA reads TGTGCCAGCAGTTTGGGGGGTTCCGATACGCAGTATTTT. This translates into CASSLGGSDTQYF.

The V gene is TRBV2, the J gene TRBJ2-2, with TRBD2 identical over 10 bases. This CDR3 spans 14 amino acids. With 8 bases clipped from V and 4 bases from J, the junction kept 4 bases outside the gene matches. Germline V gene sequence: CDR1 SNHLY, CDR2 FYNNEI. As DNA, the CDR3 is TGTGCCAGCCGGGGACTAGCGACCACCGGGGAGCTGTTTTTT. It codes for CASRGLATTGELFF.

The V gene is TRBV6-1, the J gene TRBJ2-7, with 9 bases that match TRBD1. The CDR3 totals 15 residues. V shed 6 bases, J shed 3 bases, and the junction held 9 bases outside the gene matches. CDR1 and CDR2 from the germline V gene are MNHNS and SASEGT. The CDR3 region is CASRDRDRDIYEQYF. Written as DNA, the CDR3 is TGTGCCAGCAGGGACCGGGACAGGGATATCTACGAGCAGTACTTC.